One and the same sample provided the 27 T cell receptor beta chains below, sequenced in a study of tumor-infiltrating lymphocytes in primary liver carcinoma. From around 0.5 ug total RNA, TCR beta cDNA was generated with a primer in the constant region. Library construction for TCR beta comprised three nested multiplex PCR rounds performed with slightly modified ARM-PCR. For approximately 10 cycles apiece, the opening two PCR rounds ran with TRBV1-TRBV30 forward primers and a C-beta reverse primer. TCRdb ran MiXCR on the multiplex PCR reads and lists one entry per CDR3 protein. The sample has under 90,000 distinct CDR3 sequences, roughly 72% seen once. The source material, roughly 18-30 mg of unsorted bulk tissue, was used to co-extract RNA and DNA. Sequencing input: liver tumor tissue from sampling region 1. Subset meaning: tumor region T1, superior pole. These receptors were collected from a man in his forties with primary liver carcinoma and hepatitis B virus infection.

This clonotype was observed once. The chain combines TRBV4-2 with TRBJ2-7; possibly TRBD1 or TRBD2 for D (5 bases each). Germline CDR1 and CDR2: LGHNA and YNFKEQ. The CDR3 is 13 amino acids. The V end lost 8 bases, the J end lost 6 bases, and 17 bases lay between the germline ends. The CDR3 spells CASDQDLGREQYF. As DNA, the CDR3 is TGTGCCAGCGACCAAGATTTGGGACGCGAGCAGTACTTC.

In this sample, this clonotype turned up many times. The chain couples TRBV30 to TRBJ1-1, with D possibly matching TRBD1 (6 bases). CDR1 is GTSNPN and CDR2 is SVGIG in the germline V gene (reference sequence). The CDR3 sequence is 13 residues long. Deletions cut 3 bases from V and 3 bases from J, with 11 bases between. Here the CDR3 DNA reads TGTGCCTGGAGGGGGGGCTCGTACACTGAAGCTTTCTTT. Translating gives CAWRGGSYTEAFF.

As to this clonotype: The junction shows a germline mismatch at one end, possibly a read error. The chain has TRBV11-2 and TRBJ1-1; TRBD1 might be the D (5 bases). This CDR3 has 13 amino acids. Germline V lookup: CDR1 SGHAT, CDR2 FQNNGV. The CDR3 DNA sequence: TGTGTCAGCTTACGGGGGGGGAACACTGAAGCTTTCTTT. Its translation: CVSLRGGNTEAFF.

The chain links TRBV4-1 to TRBJ2-7, with 7 nucleotides matching TRBD1. The V segment lost 6 bases and the J segment 2 bases; nucleotides outside the gene matches: 4. In germline, CDR1 is MGHRA, CDR2 YSYEKL. The CDR3 has 13 amino acids. CDR3 region: CASRAGTAYEQYF. In DNA form, the CDR3 reads TGCGCCAGCAGGGCCGGGACAGCCTACGAGCAGTACTTC.

A remark on this clonotype: Given a much more abundant clone one base away, this may be a read error. This chain joins TRBV7-9 and TRBJ1-5; D uncertain. Trimming shortened V by 6 bases and J by 3 bases, and 15 bases separated the two germline ends. The CDR3 is 15 residues long. CDR1 SEHNR and CDR2 FQNEAQ come from the germline V gene (reference sequence). The CDR3 DNA reads TGTGCCAGCAGGCGGATAAGGGCCATCAATCAGCCCCAGCATTTT. Protein sequence: CASRRIRAINQPQHF.

The chain has TRBV6-5 and TRBJ1-5; D call uncertain. Trimming removed 6 bases from V and 6 bases from J, with 15 bases in between. This CDR3 has 14 amino acids. Germline CDR1 reads MNHEY; CDR2 reads SVGAGI. As DNA, the CDR3 is TGTGCCAGCAGATACGGCAGCCCCAGTCAGCCCCAGCATTTT. It codes for CASRYGSPSQPQHF.

The chain has TRBV11-3 and TRBJ1-1; D is unclear. CDR3 length: 13 residues. Germline loops: CDR1 SGHNT, CDR2 YENEEA. The germline V and J ends were trimmed by 8 bases and 1 base, with 11 bases remaining between them. The CDR3 reads CASAKGTNTEAFF. The CDR3, as DNA: TGTGCCAGCGCTAAGGGAACGAACACTGAAGCTTTCTTT.

This clonotype was recorded once. No conserved phenylalanine or tryptophan is present at the end of the CDR3, so a read error is the likely explanation. The chain couples TRBV4-1 to TRBJ2-1; 10 bases map to TRBD2. CDR1 is MGHRA and CDR2 is YSYEKL in the germline V gene. This CDR3 contains 18 residues. Here the CDR3 DNA reads TGCACCACCAGCCAAGTAGCGGCTAGCGGGAGCCTCTGGAATGAGCAGTTCATC. This encodes CTTSQVAASGSLWNEQFI.

As for this clonotype: Its ends do not fully match the called genes, so a read error is possible. Written as DNA, the CDR3 is TGCAGCGTTCTCGGGACAGCCATAAACATTCAGTATTTC. Residues: CSVLGTAINIQYF. This chain links TRBV29-1 with TRBJ2-4; TRBD1 agrees at 7 bases. Germline CDR1 and CDR2: SQVTM and ANQGSEA. The CDR3 is 13 amino acids.

This clonotype was observed a few times. This may be a read error: a much more frequent sequence differs by one nucleotide. This chain connects TRBV13 to TRBJ2-1; D not resolved. The CDR3 is 14 amino acids. The V gene's germline CDR1 is PRHDT and CDR2 FYEKMQ (reference sequence). Trimming took off 5 bases at V and 5 bases at J, with 13 bases between the two ends. CDR3 loop: CASSLAWGNNEQFF. In nucleotides, the CDR3 is TGTGCCAGCAGCCTCGCCTGGGGAAACAATGAGCAGTTCTTC.

A word on this clonotype: A read error may account for a junction end that differs from germline. The V call is TRBV4-2, the J call TRBJ1-6; maybe TRBD1 (6 bases). Germline V CDR1 and CDR2: LGHNA, YNFKEQ. The CDR3 spans 16 residues. In DNA form, the CDR3 reads TGTGTCAGCAGCCAAGGTCACAGGGAATATAATTCACCCCTCCACTTT. It specifies CVSSQGHREYNSPLHF.

This clonotype rates as medium-sized. This chain connects TRBV12-3 or TRBV12-4 to TRBJ2-7, with D possibly TRBD1 on 6 matching bases. V was cut by 6 bases and J by 3 bases, with 9 bases left in between. The CDR3 loop spans 12 amino acids. The CDR3 DNA is TGTGCCAGCAGACTACAGGGCTACGAGCAGTACTTC. Translation gives CASRLQGYEQYF.

This clonotype was counted a single time. At one end, the junction sequence differs from germline, possibly due to a read error. This chain links TRBV13 with TRBJ2-5; D is tentatively TRBD1 or TRBD2 (5 bases each). CDR3 length: 14 amino acids. The germline V gene encodes CDR1 PRHDT and CDR2 FYEKMQ (reference sequence). For the CDR3, the DNA is TGTGCCAGCAGCGCCGGGACCCTGGAAGAGACTCAGTACTTC. Translating gives CASSAGTLEETQYF.

Comment on this clonotype: The junction departs from germline at one end; a sequencing error may be responsible. This chain uses TRBV10-3 with TRBJ2-2; D may be TRBD1 (6 bases). Germline lookup yields CDR1 ENHRY and CDR2 SYGVKD. The CDR3 consists of 12 residues. In nucleotides, the CDR3 is TGTGCAATCATTGACGGATCCAGGGGGCTGTTTTTT. As protein: CAIIDGSRGLFF.

As concerns this clonotype: The junction departs from the called germline gene at one end, perhaps through a read error. The CDR3, as DNA: TGTGCCAGCAGCTTATCCGTTGGACTAGCGGGAGAGGAGTACGGGCAGTACTTC. This translates into CASSLSVGLAGEEYGQYF. The chain joins TRBV11-2 to TRBJ2-7; 13 bases line up with TRBD2. CDR1 SGHAT and CDR2 FQNNGV come from the germline V gene. The CDR3 spans 18 residues.

For this clonotype: With a much larger clone just one base away, this may be a read error. The chain is built from TRBV6-5 and TRBJ1-4, with 8 bases identical to TRBD1. The CDR3 is 14 amino acids. Germline assignment: CDR1 MNHEY and CDR2 SVGAGI. The CDR3 loop is CTSSFQGAGEKLFF. In nucleotides, the CDR3 is TGTACCAGCAGTTTTCAGGGGGCCGGGGAAAAACTGTTTTTT.

In its sample, this clonotype was seen a few times. The chain recombines TRBV19 with TRBJ1-5, with 9 bases fitting TRBD1. Germline lookup yields CDR1 LNHDA and CDR2 SQIVND (reference sequence). V trimming: 9 bases; J trimming: 5 bases; junction bases outside the gene matches: 14. This CDR3 spans 16 amino acids. CDR3 amino acids: CASGTGRWGGHQPQHF. As DNA, the CDR3 is TGTGCCAGCGGGACAGGGAGGTGGGGTGGTCATCAGCCCCAGCATTTT.

About this clonotype itself: At one of its ends the junction is not consistent with the germline gene, which may arise from a read error. V is TRBV4-1 and J is TRBJ1-1, with D perhaps TRBD1 (5 bases). The CDR3 sequence is 15 residues long. From germline, CDR1 is MGHRA and CDR2 YSYEKL. The CDR3 region is CASSPNTWGGTEAFF. As DNA, the CDR3 is TGTGCCAGCAGCCCCAACACATGGGGGGGCACTGAAGCTTTCTTT.

Points on this clonotype: An end of the junction does not agree with germline; a read error may underlie this. The rearrangement joins TRBV2 to TRBJ2-5; maybe TRBD2 (5 bases). The length of the CDR3 is 17 residues. Germline V gives CDR1 SNHLY, CDR2 FYNNEI. CDR3 sequence (DNA): TGTGCCAGCAGTGAAACAAGTCGGGCTAGCTTCTTGGAGGCCCAATACTTC. Translating gives CASSETSRASFLEAQYF.

In its sample, this clonotype was seen many times. The chain uses TRBV14 and TRBJ2-7; the D is unclear. The CDR3 extends over 12 amino acids. The V gene lost 2 bases and the J gene lost 6 bases, with 8 bases spanning the gap. Germline loops: CDR1 SGHDN, CDR2 FVKESK. CDR3 DNA: TGTGCCAGCAGCCAAACACGAGCCGAGCAGTACTTC. This gives the protein CASSQTRAEQYF.

There are a few counts of this clonotype. One end of the junction is discordant with germline, which a read error may explain. The chain carries TRBV19 and TRBJ2-5; 9 bases agree with TRBD2. This CDR3 comprises 20 residues. CDR1 and CDR2 from the germline V gene are LNHDA and SQIVND (reference sequence). The CDR3 loop reads CASSKKGFGLAGVLRETQYF. CDR3 coding DNA: TGTGCCAGTAGTAAGAAAGGGTTTGGATTAGCGGGAGTTTTGAGAGAGACTCAGTACTTC.

V gene TRBV20-1 combines with J gene TRBJ2-3, with 11 positions matching TRBD2. The CDR3 is 15 residues long. V dropped 5 bases and J dropped 4; count of bases not matched to a gene: 8. Germline values: CDR1 DFQATT, CDR2 SNEGSKA (reference sequence). The CDR3 sequence is CSAGVLAGAADTQYF. Written as DNA, the CDR3 is TGCAGTGCTGGGGTACTAGCGGGAGCGGCAGATACGCAGTATTTT.

The rearrangement links TRBV20-1 to TRBJ2-7, with TRBD1 matching over 8 bases. V was clipped by 0 bases and J by 9 bases; unmatched bases: 13. This CDR3 has 15 amino acids. CDR1 DFQATT and CDR2 SNEGSKA come from the germline V gene (reference sequence). The CDR3 DNA reads as TGCAGTGCTAGAGATGGAAGACAGGGGTTTCTGGCGCAGTACTTC. Its translation: CSARDGRQGFLAQYF.

This clonotype has a single count. A read error may account for a junction end that differs from germline. The chain recombines TRBV14 with TRBJ2-1; D gene ambiguous. TRBJ2-7 explains the end of the DNA better; the J call may be wrong. The CDR3 contains 15 residues. In germline, CDR1 is SGHDN, CDR2 FVKESK. In DNA form, the CDR3 reads TGCGCCAGCAGCCAAGGTCTTAGGTCCTACAATGAGCAGTACTTC. As protein: CASSQGLRSYNEQYF.

The CDR3 region has the DNA TGTGCCATTACTGGACTAGCGGGAGCTTATAAGTCCTACGAGCAGTACTTC. Its translation: CAITGLAGAYKSYEQYF. The V call is TRBV4-2, the J call TRBJ2-7; 13 nucleotides align to TRBD2. The CDR3 is 17 amino acids. Germline V lookup: CDR1 LGHNA, CDR2 YNFKEQ. With V trimmed by 10 bases and J by 1 base, 13 bases remained unmatched.

This sequence joins TRBV10-3 and TRBJ1-5, with no clear D. From germline, CDR1 is ENHRY and CDR2 SYGVKD. Between the trimmed V and J ends, which lost 0 bases and 9 bases, there was a span of 12 bases. The CDR3 sequence is 14 residues long. The CDR3 here is CAISESSNDRPQHF. In nucleotides, the CDR3 is TGTGCCATCAGTGAGTCATCGAACGATCGGCCCCAGCATTTT.

Comments on this clonotype: A much more abundant neighbour one base away suggests this may be a read error. The CDR3 DNA reads TGTGCCTGGCAGTCGGGGGGCACAGATACGCAGTATTTT. As protein: CAWQSGGTDTQYF. V is TRBV30 and J is TRBJ2-3, with D perhaps matching TRBD2 (6 bases). The CDR3 extends over 13 amino acids. V was cut by 5 bases and J by 1 base, with 10 bases left in between. CDR1 GTSNPN and CDR2 SVGIG come from the germline V gene (reference sequence).